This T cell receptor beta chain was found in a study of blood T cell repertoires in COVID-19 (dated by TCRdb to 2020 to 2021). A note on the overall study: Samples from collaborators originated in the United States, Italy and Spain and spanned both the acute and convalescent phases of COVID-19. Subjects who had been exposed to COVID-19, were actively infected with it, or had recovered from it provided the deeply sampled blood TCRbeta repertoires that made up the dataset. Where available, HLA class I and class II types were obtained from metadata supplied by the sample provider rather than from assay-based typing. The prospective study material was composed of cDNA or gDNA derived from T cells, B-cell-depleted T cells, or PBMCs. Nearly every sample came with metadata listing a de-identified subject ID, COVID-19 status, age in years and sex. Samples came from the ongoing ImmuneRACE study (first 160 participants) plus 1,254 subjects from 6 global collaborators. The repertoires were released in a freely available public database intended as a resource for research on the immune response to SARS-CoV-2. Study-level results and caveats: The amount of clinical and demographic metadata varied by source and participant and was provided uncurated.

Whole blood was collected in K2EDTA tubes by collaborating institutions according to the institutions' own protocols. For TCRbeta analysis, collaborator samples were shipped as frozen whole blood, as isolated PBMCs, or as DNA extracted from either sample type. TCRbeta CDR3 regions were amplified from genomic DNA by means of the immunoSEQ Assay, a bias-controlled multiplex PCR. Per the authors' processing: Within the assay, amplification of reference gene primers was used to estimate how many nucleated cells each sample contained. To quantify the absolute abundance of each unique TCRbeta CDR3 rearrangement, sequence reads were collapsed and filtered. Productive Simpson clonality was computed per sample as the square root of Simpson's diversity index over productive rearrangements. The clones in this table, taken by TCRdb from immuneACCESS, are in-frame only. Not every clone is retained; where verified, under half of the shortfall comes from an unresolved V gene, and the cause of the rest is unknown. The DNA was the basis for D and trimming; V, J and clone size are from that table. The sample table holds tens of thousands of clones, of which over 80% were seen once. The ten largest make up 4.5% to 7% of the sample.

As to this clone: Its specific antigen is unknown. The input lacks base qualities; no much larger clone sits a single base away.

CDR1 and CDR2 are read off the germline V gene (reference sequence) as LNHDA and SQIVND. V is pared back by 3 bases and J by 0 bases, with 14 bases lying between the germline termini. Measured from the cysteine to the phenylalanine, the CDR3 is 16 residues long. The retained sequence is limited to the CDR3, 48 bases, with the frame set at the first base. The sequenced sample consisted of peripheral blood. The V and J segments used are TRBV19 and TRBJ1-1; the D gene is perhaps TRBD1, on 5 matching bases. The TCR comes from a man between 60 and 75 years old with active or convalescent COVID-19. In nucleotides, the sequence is TGTGCCAGTAGTATTCTGACAGCCCCCATGAACACTGAAGCTTTCTTT. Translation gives CASSILTAPMNTEAFF.